Each of the 23 T cell receptor beta chains below was sequenced from the same sample in a study of blood T cell repertoires in COVID-19. TCRdb keeps only in-frame clones here, not all; method: immunoSEQ multiplex PCR. The profile shows some 130,000 clones, 78% of them singletons. Sequenced sample: PBMCs or T cells enriched from blood (not recorded which). Every receptor here comes from a woman aged 50 to 60 who had recovered from COVID-19.

This clone was seen a handful of times. The gene calls are TRBV28 and TRBJ1-2, with TRBD1 as a possible D gene (5 bases). The CDR3 has 14 amino acids. V gave up 4 bases and J gave up 1 base, with 10 bases separating them. The germline V gene encodes CDR1 MDHEN and CDR2 SYDVKM. The CDR3 nucleotides are TGTGCCAGCAGTTGGGAAGGGGTTAACTATGGCTACACCTTC. Protein: CASSWEGVNYGYTF.

This rearrangement joins TRBV9 to TRBJ2-2; TRBD2 matches 9 bases. V shed 2 bases and J 0 bases; nucleotides not matched to a gene: 8. The CDR3 runs 18 residues. Looked up from germline, CDR1 is SGDLS and CDR2 is YYNGEE. The CDR3 protein is CASSVTAGGHSNTGELFF. The CDR3 DNA follows: TGTGCCAGCAGCGTTACAGCGGGGGGCCACTCGAACACCGGGGAGCTGTTTTTT.

J is TRBJ2-1 and V is TRBV9; D is unclear. This CDR3 spans 13 amino acids. With 3 bases removed from V and 4 bases from J, the gap between germline ends came to 8 bases. In germline, CDR1 is SGDLS, CDR2 YYNGEE. The DNA of the CDR3 is TGTGCCAGCAGCGGTGACACGTACAATGAGCAGTTCTTC. Protein sequence: CASSGDTYNEQFF.

This sequence joins TRBV2 and TRBJ1-4, with 8 bases lining up with TRBD1. The CDR3 spans 14 residues. Germline V lookup: CDR1 SNHLY, CDR2 FYNNEI. V trimming: 8 bases; J trimming: 5 bases; junction bases outside the gene matches: 7. The CDR3 DNA is TGTGCCAGCGAATCCGGGACAGGCAATGAAAAACTGTTTTTT. Translated, it gives CASESGTGNEKLFF.

CDR3 DNA: TGTGCCAGTAGTATCACAGGGAGCGCCAACGTCCTGACTTTC. It specifies CASSITGSANVLTF. This chain connects TRBV19 to TRBJ2-6, with a weak D call TRBD1 (6 bases). V gave up 3 bases and J gave up 7 bases, with 10 bases separating them. CDR1 and CDR2 (germline): LNHDA, SQIVND (reference sequence). The CDR3 totals 14 residues.

The V gene is TRBV12-3 or TRBV12-4, the J gene TRBJ2-1; a weak D match, TRBD2 (7 bases). Trimming left V 6 bases short and J 8 bases short, with 14 bases between. This CDR3 region has 13 residues. This chain's CDR3 is CASRAGGGDEQFF. The CDR3 DNA reads TGTGCCAGCAGAGCCGGCGGGGGCGATGAGCAGTTCTTC.

V is TRBV5-6 and J is TRBJ2-7; 8 bases align to TRBD1. CDR1 and CDR2 (germline): SGHDT, YYEEEE. The length of the CDR3 is 14 residues. V was clipped by 2 bases and J by 6 bases; unmatched bases: 7. Here the CDR3 DNA reads TGTGCCAGCAGCTTTGGCAGGACAGGGCTCGAGCAGTACGTC. Its protein is CASSFGRTGLEQYV.

V is TRBV6-4 and J is TRBJ2-2; 10 nucleotides match TRBD1. Germline trimming cut 7 bases from V and 3 bases from J; bases unmatched to any gene: 5. The CDR3 is made up of 15 amino acids. Per germline, CDR1 MRHNA and CDR2 SNTAGT. In DNA form, the CDR3 reads TGTGCCAGCAACCCGGGACAGGGGTACACCGGGGAGCTGTTTTTT. This sequence encodes CASNPGQGYTGELFF.

J is TRBJ1-2 and V is TRBV7-9; D unclear. Trimming left V 0 bases short and J 6 bases short, with 17 bases between. This CDR3 contains 16 residues. The germline V gene has CDR1 SEHNR and CDR2 FQNEAQ (reference sequence). CDR3 sequence (DNA): TGTGCCAGCAGCTTAGCTTCCCTAGTCGGTTTTGATGGCTACACCTTC. This gives the protein CASSLASLVGFDGYTF.

By sample fraction, this clone is medium-sized (0.01 to 0.1%). This chain joins TRBV27 and TRBJ2-7; the D is unclear. CDR1 and CDR2 (germline): MNHEY, SMNVEV (reference sequence). Trimming pared 0 bases from V and 4 bases from J, leaving 7 bases between. The CDR3 is made up of 13 amino acids. The DNA of the CDR3 is TGTGCCAGCAGTTTATCGGCCCCTTACGAGCAGTACTTC. Protein sequence: CASSLSAPYEQYF.

V is TRBV18 and J is TRBJ2-5, with D possibly TRBD1 on 5 matching bases. The germline V gene has CDR1 KGHSH and CDR2 LQKENI. Trimming removed 3 bases at V and 5 bases at J, with 7 bases between. The CDR3 has 12 residues. The CDR3: CASSPGLETQYF. For the CDR3, the DNA is TGTGCCAGCTCACCGGGGCTTGAGACCCAGTACTTC. The entire variable domain, with the rest obtained from reference TRBV18 and TRBJ2-5, is as follows: NAGVMQNPRHLVRRRGQEARLRCSPMKGHSHVYWYRQLPEEGLKFMVYLQKENIIDESGMPKERFSAEFPKEGPSILRIQQVVRGDSAAYFCASSPGLETQYFGPGTRLLVL.

The table lists this clone with a few counts. This sequence joins TRBV6-5 and TRBJ1-2, with a weak D call TRBD1 (6 bases). This CDR3 region has 15 residues. V lost 2 bases and J lost 5, with 15 bases in between. Germline assignment: CDR1 MNHEY and CDR2 SVGAGI. CDR3 protein: CASSYLRAGDYGYTF. For the CDR3, the DNA is TGTGCCAGCAGTTACCTGAGGGCAGGGGATTATGGCTACACCTTC.

The sample holds a few counts of this clone. The genes are TRBV12-3 or TRBV12-4 and TRBJ1-5, with 8 bases fitting TRBD1. The CDR3 covers 13 residues. V lost 5 bases, J lost 7 bases, and 4 bases stayed unmatched. Here the CDR3 reads CASSPQGDQPQHF. The CDR3 nucleotides are TGTGCCAGCAGTCCACAGGGGGACCAGCCCCAGCATTTT.

This clone was counted only a few times. The chain carries TRBV28 and TRBJ2-5; D is perhaps TRBD2 (6 bases). V was trimmed by 5 bases and J by 2 bases, leaving 15 bases between them. The CDR3 totals 15 residues. CDR1 is MDHEN and CDR2 is SYDVKM in the germline V gene. CDR3 nucleotide sequence: TGTGCCAGCAGTCCCTTTTTGGGGACTCAAGAGACCCAGTACTTC. Its protein product is CASSPFLGTQETQYF.

Worth noting for this clone: Other DNA sequences in the sample encode the same CDR3. This rearrangement joins TRBV6-4 to TRBJ2-3; TRBD1 aligns across 8 bases. With 3 bases clipped from V and 6 bases from J, the junction kept 5 bases outside the gene matches. Germline V gives CDR1 MRHNA, CDR2 SNTAGT. The CDR3 has 14 amino acids. The CDR3 loop is CASSEAGGRDTQYF. In nucleotides, the CDR3 is TGTGCCAGCAGTGAGGCAGGGGGCAGGGATACGCAGTATTTT.

The V gene is TRBV19, the J gene TRBJ1-6; no definite D call. The CDR3 runs 15 residues. V dropped 6 bases and J dropped 7 bases, with 16 bases sitting between them. Germline loops: CDR1 LNHDA, CDR2 SQIVND (reference sequence). The CDR3: CASRKDGERNSPLHF. The CDR3 coding sequence is TGTGCCAGTAGGAAAGACGGGGAGAGGAATTCACCCCTCCACTTT. The whole variable domain, remainder taken from reference TRBV19 and TRBJ1-6, is DGGITQSPKYLFRKEGQNVTLSCEQNLNHDAMYWYRQDPGQGLRLIYYSQIVNDFQKGDIAEGYSVSREKKESFPLTVTSAQKNPTAFYLCASRKDGERNSPLHFGNGTRLTVT.

In its sample, this clone was seen a few times. The V and J genes are TRBV2 and TRBJ1-5; TRBD1 is a possible D gene (6 bases). The CDR3 is 13 residues long. Germline V gene data show CDR1 as SNHLY and CDR2 as FYNNEI. Trimming pared 7 bases from V and 5 bases from J, leaving 12 bases between. CDR3 nucleotides: TGTGCCAGCAACAGGGAAGGGGATCAGCCCCAGCATTTT. This sequence encodes CASNREGDQPQHF.

This rearrangement joins TRBV5-1 to TRBJ1-1; possibly TRBD1 for D (6 bases). The CDR3 loop spans 13 amino acids. Trimming left V 4 bases short and J 4 bases short, with 11 bases between. Per germline, CDR1 SGHRS and CDR2 YFSETQ. Here the CDR3 DNA reads TGCGCCAGCAGCACACAGGGTAGCACTGAAGCTTTCTTT. Amino acid sequence: CASSTQGSTEAFF.

The chain joins TRBV7-8 to TRBJ2-2, with 12 bases matching TRBD1. CDR3 length: 20 residues. From germline, CDR1 is SGHVS and CDR2 FQNEAQ. Trimming removed 0 bases from V and 8 bases from J; junction bases left unmatched: 16. CDR3 loop: CASSLALIGGQGATIGELFF. The CDR3 region has the DNA TGTGCCAGCAGCTTAGCGCTAATTGGGGGACAGGGGGCGACCATAGGGGAGCTGTTTTTT.

The chain carries TRBV18 and TRBJ2-7; tentatively, D is TRBD2 (6 bases). Trimming pared 2 bases from V and 0 bases from J, leaving 11 bases between. CDR1 and CDR2 from the germline V gene are KGHSH and LQKENI. This CDR3 spans 15 amino acids. The CDR3 coding sequence is TGTGCCAGCTCACCAAGGGCGGGGAGCTCCTACGAGCAGTACTTC. This codes for CASSPRAGSSYEQYF.

This clone was observed a handful of times. The gene calls are TRBV15 and TRBJ2-5; 7 bases line up with TRBD1. The CDR3 spans 14 residues. Germline V gene sequence: CDR1 LNHNV, CDR2 YYDKDF (reference sequence). V shed 3 bases and J 5 bases; nucleotides not matched to a gene: 6. CDR3 residues: CATSRDRRPETQYF. In nucleotides, the CDR3 is TGTGCCACCAGCAGGGACAGGCGTCCGGAGACCCAGTACTTC.

This clone was found a few times. The gene calls are TRBV3-1 (or the pseudogene TRBV3-2) and TRBJ1-1; D not certain. The CDR3 runs 15 residues. Trimming removed 1 base at V and 4 bases at J, with 13 bases between. Germline values: CDR1 LGHDT, CDR2 YNNKEL (reference sequence). The CDR3 nucleotides read TGTGCCAGCAGCCAAGGGGAGGGTTGGGGCACTGAAGCTTTCTTT. It specifies CASSQGEGWGTEAFF.

The chain uses TRBV9 and TRBJ1-2, with 7 bases lining up with TRBD1. The trim removed 5 bases at V and 6 bases at J, leaving 22 bases unmatched. Germline CDR1 is SGDLS and CDR2 is YYNGEE. The CDR3 spans 18 residues. The CDR3 here is CASSRTGSVSVSPDGYTF. As DNA, the CDR3 is TGTGCCAGCAGTCGGACAGGTTCTGTTTCAGTATCTCCAGATGGCTACACCTTC.